This TCR beta chain was captured by sequencing in a study of shared clonotypes between healthy human individuals. Whole-study context: The composition of the donors was a couple of women and a few men aged 18 to 49. General study results and limits: Naive CD4 clonotypes were shared across several donors at 4% to 5%. A reduction in generation probabilities was seen for non-shared clonotypes relative to those shared by all four donors.

Data came from immunoSEQ multiplex PCR; TCRdb stores just in-frame clones and leaves some out. The sample lists approximately 2,000,000 clones; under 95% were seen once. A CD45RA+ naive subset and a CD45RA-negative memory subset were split from CD4+ cells. As concerns this clone: What it binds is not known.

The V gene lost 2 bases and the J gene lost 2 bases, with 9 bases spanning the gap. CDR3 size: 14 residues. Germline-derived CDR1 and CDR2 are SGHTA and FQGNSA. The receptor was isolated from a young man in good health. Some clones in this sample may be carry-over from other donors' samples. Sequenced input: naive CD4+ T cells from PBMCs. Subset defined: CD45RA+ positively selected. The chain joins TRBV7-2 to TRBJ2-5; possible D gene TRBD1, 5 bases. The CDR3 coding sequence is TGTGCCAGCAGCTTATTTTCAGGGCAAGAGACCCAGTACTTC. Translating gives CASSLFSGQETQYF.